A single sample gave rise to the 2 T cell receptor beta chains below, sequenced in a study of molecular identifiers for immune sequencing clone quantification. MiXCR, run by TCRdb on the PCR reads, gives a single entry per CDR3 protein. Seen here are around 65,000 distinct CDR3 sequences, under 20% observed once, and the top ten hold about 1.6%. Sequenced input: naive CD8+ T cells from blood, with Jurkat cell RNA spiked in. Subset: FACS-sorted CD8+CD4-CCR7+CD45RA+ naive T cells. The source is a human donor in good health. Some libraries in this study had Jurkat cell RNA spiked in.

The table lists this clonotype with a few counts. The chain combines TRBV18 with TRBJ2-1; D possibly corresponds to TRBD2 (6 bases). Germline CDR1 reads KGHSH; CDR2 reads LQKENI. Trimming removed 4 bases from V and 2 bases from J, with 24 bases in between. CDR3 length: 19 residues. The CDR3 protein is CASSLRPLDWGEPYNEQFF. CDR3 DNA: TGTGCCAGCTCACTTAGACCTCTAGATTGGGGGGAACCCTACAATGAGCAGTTCTTC. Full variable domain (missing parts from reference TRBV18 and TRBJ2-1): NAGVMQNPRHLVRRRGQEARLRCSPMKGHSHVYWYRQLPEEGLKFMVYLQKENIIDESGMPKERFSAEFPKEGPSILRIQQVVRGDSAAYFCASSLRPLDWGEPYNEQFFGPGTRLTVL.

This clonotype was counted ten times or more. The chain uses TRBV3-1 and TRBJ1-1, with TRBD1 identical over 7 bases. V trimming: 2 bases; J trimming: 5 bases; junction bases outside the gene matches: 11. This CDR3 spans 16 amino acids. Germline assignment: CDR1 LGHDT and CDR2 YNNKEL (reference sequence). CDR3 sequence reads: CASSQTRTGGWTEAFF. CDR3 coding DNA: TGTGCCAGCAGCCAAACGCGGACAGGCGGCTGGACTGAAGCTTTCTTT.